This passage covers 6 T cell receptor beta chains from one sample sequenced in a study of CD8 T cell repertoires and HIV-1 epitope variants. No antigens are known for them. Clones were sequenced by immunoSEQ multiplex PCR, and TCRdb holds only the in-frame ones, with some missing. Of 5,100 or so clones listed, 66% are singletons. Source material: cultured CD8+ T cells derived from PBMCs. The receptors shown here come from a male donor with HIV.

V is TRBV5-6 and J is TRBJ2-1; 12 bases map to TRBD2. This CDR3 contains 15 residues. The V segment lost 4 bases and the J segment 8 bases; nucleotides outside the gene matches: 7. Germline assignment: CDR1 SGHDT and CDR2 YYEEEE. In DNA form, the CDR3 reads TGTGCCAGCAGCAACCTAGCGGGGGGGCCCGATGAGCAGTTCTTC. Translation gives CASSNLAGGPDEQFF.

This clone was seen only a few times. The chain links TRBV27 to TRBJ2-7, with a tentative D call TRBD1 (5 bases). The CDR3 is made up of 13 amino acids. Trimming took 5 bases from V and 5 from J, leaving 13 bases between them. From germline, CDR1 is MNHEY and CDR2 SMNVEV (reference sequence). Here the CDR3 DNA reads TGTGCCAGCAGTCTGGGCAGGGCAGACGAGCAGTACTTC. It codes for CASSLGRADEQYF.

CDR3 sequence reads: CAIFGTDSSGANVLTF. For the CDR3, the DNA is TGTGCCATCTTCGGGACAGACAGCTCTGGGGCCAACGTCCTGACTTTC. The chain combines TRBV10-3 with TRBJ2-6, with 7 nucleotides matching TRBD1. Germline trimming cut 8 bases from V and 0 bases from J; bases unmatched to any gene: 7. The CDR3 extends over 16 amino acids. Germline assignment: CDR1 ENHRY and CDR2 SYGVKD.

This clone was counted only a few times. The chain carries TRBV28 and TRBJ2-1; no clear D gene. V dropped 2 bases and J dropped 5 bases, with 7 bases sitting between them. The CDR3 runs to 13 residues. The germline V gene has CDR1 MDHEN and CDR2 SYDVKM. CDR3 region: CASSLLYHNEQFF. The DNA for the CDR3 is TGTGCCAGCAGTTTACTATATCACAATGAGCAGTTCTTC. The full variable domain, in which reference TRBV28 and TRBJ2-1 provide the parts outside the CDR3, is DVKVTQSSRYLVKRTGEKVFLECVQDMDHENMFWYRQDPGLGLRLIYFSYDVKMKEKGDIPEGYSVSREKKERFSLILESASTNQTSMYLCASSLLYHNEQFFGPGTRLTVL.

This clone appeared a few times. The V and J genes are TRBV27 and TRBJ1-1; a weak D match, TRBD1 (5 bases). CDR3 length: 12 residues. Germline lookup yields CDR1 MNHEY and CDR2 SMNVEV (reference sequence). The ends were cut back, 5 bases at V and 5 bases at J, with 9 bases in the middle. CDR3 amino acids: CASSPGGTEAFF. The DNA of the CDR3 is TGTGCCAGCAGTCCTGGGGGGACTGAAGCTTTCTTT.

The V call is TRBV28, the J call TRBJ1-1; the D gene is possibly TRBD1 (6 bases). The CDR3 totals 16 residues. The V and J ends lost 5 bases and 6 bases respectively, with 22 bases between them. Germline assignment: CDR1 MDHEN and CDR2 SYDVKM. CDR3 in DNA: TGTGCCAGCAGTGCCTACAGGGAAGACCGCCGAGCTGAAGCTTTCTTT. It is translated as CASSAYREDRRAEAFF.